This TCR beta chain was sequenced for a study of Graves' ophthalmopathy and Graves' hyperthyroidism. As the template, RNA transcripts were used to amplify TCR beta CDR3 regions. An opening RT-PCR round employed HTBI primers and preceded a second-round multiplex PCR. TCRdb re-called the multiplex PCR reads through MiXCR, storing one row per CDR3 protein. The sample lists about 410,000 distinct CDR3 sequences; around 20% were seen once. This clonotype originated in a woman aged 18-29 years with Graves' ophthalmopathy. Input material: peripheral blood.

CDR3 loop: CASSEPLDANYGYTF. The CDR3 DNA reads TGTGCCAGCAGTGAACCGTTGGATGCCAACTATGGCTACACCTTC. The J gene is TRBJ1-2, the V gene TRBV6-1; D not resolved. Germline values: CDR1 MNHNS, CDR2 SASEGT. The V and J ends lost 2 bases and 2 bases respectively, with 12 bases between them. This CDR3 has 15 residues.